The next 26 T cell receptor beta chains were all read from a single sample in a study of shared clonotypes between healthy human individuals. Assay: immunoSEQ multiplex PCR; the TCRdb copy retains only in-frame clones and omits some. Seen here are fewer than 3 million clones, around 92% observed once, and the top ten hold 0.37%. Sequencing was carried out using naive CD4+ T cells from PBMCs. Subset meaning: CD45RA+ positively selected. The receptors shown here come from a man aged 18 to 29 in good health. Some clones in this sample may be carry-over from other donors' samples.

The chain couples TRBV7-6 to TRBJ2-3; D possibly matches TRBD1 or TRBD2 (5 bases each). The germline V gene encodes CDR1 SGHVS and CDR2 FNYEAQ. CDR3 length equals 16 residues. Trimming removed 2 bases from V and 2 bases from J, with 14 bases in between. CDR3 region: CASSLQFGTPTDTQYF. CDR3 sequence (DNA): TGTGCCAGCAGCTTACAATTCGGGACCCCCACAGATACGCAGTATTTT. Full variable domain (missing parts from reference TRBV7-6 and TRBJ2-3): GAGVSQSPRYKVTKRGQDVALRCDPISGHVSLYWYRQALGQGPEFLTYFNYEAQQDKSGLPNDRFSAERPEGSISTLTIQRTEQRDSAMYRCASSLQFGTPTDTQYFGPGTRLTVL.

The chain has TRBV28 and TRBJ2-2; 10 bases line up with TRBD2. The trim removed 3 bases at V and 2 bases at J, leaving 6 bases unmatched. CDR3 length: 17 residues. CDR1 is MDHEN, CDR2 SYDVKM, per germline. The DNA of the CDR3 is TGTGCCAGCAGTTTTCCTGGACTAGCGGCCAACACCGGGGAGCTGTTTTTT. Its translation: CASSFPGLAANTGELFF.

This clone appeared a single time. This same CDR3 is encoded by further DNA sequences in the sample. The CDR3 DNA reads as TGTGCCAGCAGCGTAGGGTCTAGCGGGAGCACAGATACGCAGTATTTT. Translated, it gives CASSVGSSGSTDTQYF. The chain joins TRBV9 to TRBJ2-3; 8 bases fit TRBD2. The CDR3 spans 16 residues. With V trimmed by 0 bases and J by 0 bases, 3 bases remained unmatched. Germline V gene lookup returns CDR1 SGDLS and CDR2 YYNGEE.

The V and J genes are TRBV28 and TRBJ2-7, with TRBD1 identical over 9 bases. Germline CDR1 MDHEN, CDR2 SYDVKM. V lost 7 bases, J lost 6 bases, and 16 bases stayed unmatched. CDR3 size: 16 residues. The CDR3 DNA sequence: TGTGCCAGCATCACCACCTCGGGACAGGGTCTAGGCGAGCAGTACTTC. This sequence encodes CASITTSGQGLGEQYF.

This chain uses TRBV2 with TRBJ1-4; 7 bases align to TRBD1. The CDR3 contains 15 residues. Germline CDR1 reads SNHLY; CDR2 reads FYNNEI. Germline trimming cut 4 bases from V and 4 bases from J; bases unmatched to any gene: 6. The CDR3 DNA reads as TGTGCCAGCAGTGCCTCCGGGACAGTTAATGAAAAACTGTTTTTT. Residues: CASSASGTVNEKLFF.

V usage is TRBV5-1 and J usage is TRBJ2-1; TRBD2 aligns across 7 bases. V dropped 1 base and J dropped 15; count of bases not matched to a gene: 13. CDR3 size: 14 residues. Per germline, CDR1 SGHRS and CDR2 YFSETQ. CDR3 nucleotide sequence: TGCGCCAGCAGCTTGCCGGGACTAATAAGTGAGGGGTTCTTC. Its protein is CASSLPGLISEGFF.

CDR3 in DNA: TGTGCCAGTAGTCCAAGGACTGGAACAGATACGCAGTATTTT. Its protein product is CASSPRTGTDTQYF. The chain joins TRBV19 to TRBJ2-3; D possibly corresponds to TRBD2 (5 bases). Trimming took 5 bases from V and 3 from J, leaving 12 bases between them. The germline V gene encodes CDR1 LNHDA and CDR2 SQIVND (reference sequence). The CDR3 covers 14 residues.

The chain couples TRBV28 to TRBJ1-1; D is unclear. Germline CDR1 MDHEN, CDR2 SYDVKM. The CDR3 has 13 amino acids. The germline V and J ends were trimmed by 5 bases and 11 bases, with 18 bases remaining between them. CDR3 bases: TGTGCCAGCAGTCCCTTCGCCGGAAAGCGGGCTTTCTTT. Encoded protein: CASSPFAGKRAFF. The whole variable domain, filled in from reference TRBV28 and TRBJ1-1, reads DVKVTQSSRYLVKRTGEKVFLECVQDMDHENMFWYRQDPGLGLRLIYFSYDVKMKEKGDIPEGYSVSREKKERFSLILESASTNQTSMYLCASSPFAGKRAFFGQGTRLTVV.

The chain uses TRBV5-6 and TRBJ2-2; D tentatively reads TRBD1 or TRBD2 (6 bases each). Between the trimmed V and J ends, which lost 1 base and 1 base, there was a span of 11 bases. From germline, CDR1 is SGHDT and CDR2 YYEEEE. CDR3 length: 16 amino acids. CDR3 nucleotide sequence: TGTGCCAGCAGCTTGTACGGGGGCGGGAACACCGGGGAGCTGTTTTTT. It specifies CASSLYGGGNTGELFF. Complete variable domain (other parts from reference TRBV5-6 and TRBJ2-2): DAGVTQSPTHLIKTRGQQVTLRCSPKSGHDTVSWYQQALGQGPQFIFQYYEEEERQRGNFPDRFSGHQFPNYSSELNVNALLLGDSALYLCASSLYGGGNTGELFFGEGSRLTVL.

The chain couples TRBV7-9 to TRBJ2-3; 12 positions match TRBD2. The CDR3 is made up of 15 amino acids. V dropped 5 bases and J dropped 4; count of bases not matched to a gene: 4. CDR1 SEHNR and CDR2 FQNEAQ come from the germline V gene (reference sequence). The CDR3 DNA sequence: TGTGCCAGCAGCCGACTAGCGGGAGTGTCAGATACGCAGTATTTT. This encodes CASSRLAGVSDTQYF.

The gene calls are TRBV7-8 and TRBJ2-2; tentatively, D is TRBD1 (5 bases). Germline V gives CDR1 SGHVS, CDR2 FQNEAQ. The CDR3 has 17 residues. V lost 5 bases to trimming and J lost 6 bases, with 22 bases between them. The CDR3 sequence is CASSPNIGQGRPGELFF. Here the CDR3 DNA reads TGTGCCAGCAGCCCCAACATCGGGCAGGGAAGGCCCGGGGAGCTGTTTTTT.

This sequence joins TRBV4-2 and TRBJ2-1, with D possibly matching TRBD2 (6 bases). This CDR3 comprises 16 residues. Germline loops: CDR1 LGHNA, CDR2 YNFKEQ. The V end was cut by 4 bases, the J end by 2 bases, with 15 bases between. CDR3 in amino acids: CASSPRLGGPYNEQFF. The CDR3 DNA reads TGTGCCAGCAGCCCCCGACTGGGGGGTCCCTACAATGAGCAGTTCTTC.

The chain recombines TRBV5-1 with TRBJ2-7; tentative D call: TRBD1 (6 bases). Trimming cost V 2 bases and J 12 bases, with 21 bases left between them. In germline, CDR1 is SGHRS, CDR2 YFSETQ. CDR3 length: 14 residues. CDR3 sequence (DNA): TGCGCCAGCAGCTTTGGGACACCTGGGGTGGTTCGGTACTTC. Translation: CASSFGTPGVVRYF.

The chain combines TRBV18 with TRBJ2-7; D is possibly TRBD1 (6 bases). The V gene's germline CDR1 is KGHSH and CDR2 LQKENI. Trimming pared 1 base from V and 3 bases from J, leaving 16 bases between. This CDR3 contains 16 residues. For the CDR3, the DNA is TGTGCCAGCTCACCACTGAGCAGGGGTACGGACTACGAGCAGTACTTC. Translating it yields CASSPLSRGTDYEQYF. Complete variable domain (other parts from reference TRBV18 and TRBJ2-7): NAGVMQNPRHLVRRRGQEARLRCSPMKGHSHVYWYRQLPEEGLKFMVYLQKENIIDESGMPKERFSAEFPKEGPSILRIQQVVRGDSAAYFCASSPLSRGTDYEQYFGPGTRLTVT.

The chain recombines TRBV12-2 with TRBJ1-5; the D call in the table, TRBD1, was not verified against the DNA. TRBV12-2 is a recognized pseudogene. The CDR3 sequence is 15 residues long. The CDR3 loop is CASRFPRGSNQPQHF. CDR3 nucleotide sequence: TGTGCAAGTCGCTTCCCCAGGGGTAGCAATCAGCCCCAGCATTTT.

Note on this clone: Other DNA sequences within the sample encode an identical CDR3. The chain employs TRBV28 and TRBJ1-1, with TRBD1 matching over 8 bases. In germline, CDR1 is MDHEN, CDR2 SYDVKM. CDR3 length: 12 residues. The V gene end was trimmed by 5 bases and the J gene end by 8 bases; junction bases not matched to a gene: 4. The CDR3 is CASSQRTGEAFF. CDR3 DNA: TGTGCCAGCAGTCAAAGGACAGGGGAAGCTTTCTTT.

Concerning this clone itself: Other DNA sequences in this specimen translate into the identical CDR3. This chain connects TRBV19 to TRBJ1-3; a possible D gene is TRBD1 (5 bases). There are 14 residues in the CDR3. Germline CDR1 and CDR2: LNHDA and SQIVND (reference sequence). With 7 bases removed from V and 2 bases from J, the gap between germline ends came to 12 bases. The CDR3, as DNA: TGTGCCAGTACCCAAGGGGCGGCTGGAAACACCATATATTTT. As protein: CASTQGAAGNTIYF.

In this sample, this clone turned up once. V gene TRBV11-2 combines with J gene TRBJ1-2; TRBD1 matches at 8 bases. Trimming took 5 bases from V and 5 from J; bases not matched to a gene: 10. Germline CDR1 is SGHAT and CDR2 is FQNNGV. This CDR3 is 15 amino acids long. The CDR3 DNA reads TGTGCCAGCAGCGCCAGGGGGCGTGGAGGGTATGGCTACACCTTC. Translated, it gives CASSARGRGGYGYTF.

About this clone itself: The sample carries other DNA sequences with the same CDR3. This chain links TRBV6-5 with TRBJ2-7, with a possible D match to TRBD1 (6 bases). Germline values: CDR1 MNHEY, CDR2 SVGAGI. The germline V and J ends were trimmed by 2 bases and 0 bases, with 8 bases remaining between them. This CDR3 region has 14 residues. In DNA form, the CDR3 reads TGTGCCAGCAGTTACCGGGACACCTCCTACGAGCAGTACTTC. Its protein is CASSYRDTSYEQYF.

The chain joins TRBV12-2 to TRBJ2-3; TRBD2 reflects the table's D call only, with no check against the DNA. TRBV12-2 is a documented pseudogene. The CDR3 has 21 residues. The CDR3 coding sequence is TGTGCAAGTCGCCCGGCTTCCAGGGCTAGCGGGAGGGCCCACGGGACGGATACGCAGTATTTT. Translation gives CASRPASRASGRAHGTDTQYF.

The J gene is TRBJ2-7, the V gene TRBV6-6, with TRBD2 matching over 8 bases. There are 15 residues in the CDR3. Germline V lookup: CDR1 MNHNY, CDR2 SVGAGI (reference sequence). The V gene end was trimmed by 6 bases and the J gene end by 2 bases; junction bases not matched to a gene: 9. The CDR3 nucleotides are TGTGCCAGCAGCTTCAATCCGGGACTAGCCTACGAGCAGTACTTC. It is translated as CASSFNPGLAYEQYF.

The J gene is TRBJ1-5, the V gene TRBV5-1; D gene ambiguous. This CDR3 has 13 residues. Trimming stripped 4 bases from V and 6 bases from J, with 11 bases between. Per the germline V gene, CDR1 is SGHRS and CDR2 is YFSETQ. CDR3 nucleotides: TGCGCCAGCAGCACGGAGGGATCTCAGCCCCAGCATTTT. Its translation is CASSTEGSQPQHF.

This chain connects TRBV7-2 to TRBJ2-6; D remains ambiguous. V was clipped by 5 bases and J by 12 bases, with 17 bases between them. Germline V gene data show CDR1 as SGHTA and CDR2 as FQGNSA. The CDR3 runs to 14 residues. The CDR3 sequence: CASSMSRTPSVLTF. The CDR3 nucleotides are TGTGCCAGCAGCATGAGCAGAACCCCTAGCGTCCTGACTTTC.

This rearrangement joins TRBV28 to TRBJ2-7; D may be TRBD2 (7 bases). V lost 1 base to trimming and J lost 7 bases, with 14 bases between them. CDR3 length: 14 residues. Germline CDR1 MDHEN, CDR2 SYDVKM. CDR3 region: CASSLLGGGKEQYF. CDR3 nucleotides: TGTGCCAGCAGTTTATTGGGAGGGGGAAAAGAGCAGTACTTC.

This chain uses TRBV27 with TRBJ2-3; D gene unclear. The germline CDR1 and CDR2 sequences are MNHEY and SMNVEV (reference sequence). V shed 5 bases and J shed 4 bases, with 16 bases lying between them. The CDR3 runs 15 residues. The CDR3 loop is CASSPYLTYSDTQYF. DNA for the CDR3: TGTGCCAGCAGTCCATACCTTACATACTCAGATACGCAGTATTTT.

The rearrangement uses TRBV5-1 and TRBJ1-4; a weak D match, TRBD1 (6 bases). Trimming removed 0 bases from V and 7 bases from J, with 13 bases in between. Germline assignment: CDR1 SGHRS and CDR2 YFSETQ. The CDR3 spans 15 residues. The CDR3 DNA is TGCGCCAGCAGCTTGGATGGGACACTGAGTGAAAAACTGTTTTTT. Its translation is CASSLDGTLSEKLFF.